These 13 T cell receptor beta chains share one sample of origin, sequenced in a study of blood T cell repertoires in COVID-19. The assay was immunoSEQ multiplex PCR, and TCRdb's table has in-frame clones only and misses some. The table has about 89,000 clones, around 93% seen once; the top ten hold 2.3%. Input material: peripheral blood. The receptor set was obtained from a human donor with active COVID-19. The donor label of this sample is uncertain.

The gene calls are TRBV11-2 and TRBJ2-7, with unresolved D. The CDR3 sequence is 13 residues long. Looked up from germline, CDR1 is SGHAT and CDR2 is FQNNGV. Trimming removed 1 base from V and 3 bases from J, with 7 bases in between. DNA of the CDR3: TGTGCCAGCAGCTTAGGAGATTACTACGAGCAGTACTTC. Protein product: CASSLGDYYEQYF.

V and J are TRBV2 and TRBJ2-3, with TRBD2 identical over 7 bases. CDR1 is SNHLY and CDR2 is FYNNEI in the germline V gene. The J segment lost 4 bases and the V segment lost 8 bases, leaving 6 bases of the junction unmatched. The CDR3 consists of 13 residues. The CDR3 here is CASLTSRADTQYF. CDR3 sequence (DNA): TGTGCCAGCCTGACTAGCCGGGCAGATACGCAGTATTTT.

A few counts support this clone. V gene TRBV10-1 combines with J gene TRBJ1-4; D is ambiguous. V shed 0 bases and J shed 10 bases, with 9 bases lying between them. The CDR3 has 13 residues. Germline loops: CDR1 WNHNN, CDR2 SYGVQD (reference sequence). CDR3 loop: CASSESERGKLFF. CDR3 nucleotides: TGCGCCAGCAGTGAGTCAGAGAGAGGAAAACTGTTTTTT.

The chain has TRBV5-1 and TRBJ2-1; TRBD2 aligns across 8 bases. J gave up 4 bases and V 1 base, and 1 base lay outside the gene matches. The CDR3 is made up of 14 amino acids. From germline, CDR1 is SGHRS and CDR2 YFSETQ. CDR3 sequence (DNA): TGCGCCAGCAGCTTGTCGGGGGGGTACAATGAGCAGTTCTTC. The encoded protein is CASSLSGGYNEQFF.

This clone was found once. The gene calls are TRBV19 and TRBJ2-7; D perhaps matches TRBD1 (8 bases). V dropped 4 bases and J dropped 4 bases, with 17 bases sitting between them. The CDR3 has 15 residues. The germline V gene has CDR1 LNHDA and CDR2 SQIVND (reference sequence). CDR3 sequence reads: CASSTTGGALYEQYF. The DNA of the CDR3 is TGTGCCAGTAGTACAACAGGGGGGGCTCTTTACGAGCAGTACTTC.

The rearrangement uses TRBV2 and TRBJ2-5; D is undetermined. V lost 9 bases and J 4 bases, leaving 9 bases between the germline ends. There are 11 residues in the CDR3. Per the germline V gene, CDR1 is SNHLY and CDR2 is FYNNEI. The CDR3 DNA reads TGTGCCAGTACAGTTACAGAGACCCAGTACTTC. It specifies CASTVTETQYF.

The rearrangement links TRBV6-2 or TRBV6-3 to TRBJ2-7, with TRBD1 as a possible D gene (5 bases). V lost 6 bases and J 6 bases, leaving 18 bases between the germline ends. Germline assignment: CDR1 MNHEY and CDR2 SVGEGT. The CDR3 is 14 residues long. The CDR3 coding sequence is TGTGCCAGCAGCTCGAATATCGACAGAGGCGAGCAGTACTTC. Its translation: CASSSNIDRGEQYF.

This chain links TRBV11-2 with TRBJ2-5; weak D call: TRBD1 (5 bases). V lost 5 bases and J 5 bases, leaving 18 bases between the germline ends. The CDR3 length is 15 residues. The germline gives CDR1 SGHAT, CDR2 FQNNGV. CDR3 in amino acids: CASSPRRQLRETQYF. The CDR3, as DNA: TGTGCCAGCAGCCCGCGCCGACAGCTCCGGGAGACCCAGTACTTC. The full variable domain, completed using reference TRBV11-2 and TRBJ2-5, is EAGVAQSPRYKIIEKRQSVAFWCNPISGHATLYWYQQILGQGPKLLIQFQNNGVVDDSQLPKDRFSAERLKGVDSTLKIQPAKLEDSAVYLCASSPRRQLRETQYFGPGTRLLVL.

Details on this clone: Additional DNA sequences in this sample encode the identical CDR3. The chain couples TRBV3-1 (or the pseudogene TRBV3-2) to TRBJ2-1, with D possibly TRBD2 on 5 matching bases. Germline-derived CDR1 and CDR2 are LGHDT and YNNKEL (reference sequence). The CDR3 is made up of 13 amino acids. V was cut by 4 bases and J by 4 bases, with 8 bases left in between. Written as DNA, the CDR3 is TGTGCCAGCAGCCCTACGGGGTACAATGAGCAGTTCTTC. This codes for CASSPTGYNEQFF.

J is TRBJ2-7 and V is TRBV6-5; perhaps TRBD1 as D (6 bases). The V end lost 6 bases, the J end lost 4 bases, and 16 bases lay between the germline ends. This CDR3 spans 14 amino acids. Germline V gene data show CDR1 as MNHEY and CDR2 as SVGAGI. CDR3 DNA: TGTGCCAGCAGGGGGACGGTTCAGGGGTACGAGCAGTACTTC. Its protein product is CASRGTVQGYEQYF.

This chain links TRBV7-2 with TRBJ1-1, with D unresolved. The CDR3 extends over 16 amino acids. V gave up 6 bases and J gave up 6 bases, with 23 bases separating them. Germline assignment: CDR1 SGHTA and CDR2 FQGNSA. CDR3 in amino acids: CASSIEGPSSGAEAFF. The CDR3 DNA is TGTGCCAGCAGTATAGAAGGGCCCAGCTCGGGAGCTGAAGCTTTCTTT.

This clone was observed a few times. The chain couples TRBV7-2 to TRBJ1-1; D remains unclear. This CDR3 contains 13 residues. From germline, CDR1 is SGHTA and CDR2 FQGNSA. With 3 bases removed from V and 1 base from J, the gap between germline ends came to 6 bases. The CDR3 sequence: CASSFTPNTEAFF. Written as DNA, the CDR3 is TGTGCCAGCAGCTTCACACCGAACACTGAAGCTTTCTTT.

The chain recombines TRBV12-3 or TRBV12-4 with TRBJ1-1, with a weak D call TRBD1 (5 bases). The CDR3 is made up of 13 amino acids. V lost 3 bases, J lost 5 bases, and 10 bases lay in between. The DNA of the CDR3 is TGTGCCAGCAGTTTTCAGGGAGGGACTGAAGCTTTCTTT. It yields the protein CASSFQGGTEAFF.